The 31 T cell receptor beta chains below come from one sample, sequenced in a study of graft-versus-host responses after intestinal transplantation. These receptors have no identified antigens. Libraries were prepared by immunoSEQ multiplex PCR; TCRdb keeps only in-frame clonotypes and omits some of them. Found here are over 45,000 clones, about 94% of them singletons; the top ten hold 0.35% to 0.45%. The sequenced sample was unstimulated CD4+ T cells sorted from spleen or lymph node cells, obtained before transplant. These TCRs come from a human donor who was the organ donor for an intestinal transplant.

The chain has TRBV10-3 and TRBJ2-5; D is undetermined. The CDR3 is 15 amino acids. V lost 0 bases, J lost 1 base, and 9 bases lay in between. Germline CDR1 ENHRY, CDR2 SYGVKD. The CDR3 coding sequence is TGTGCCATCAGTGAGTCGTCGGATATCCAAGAGACCCAGTACTTC. Amino acid sequence: CAISESSDIQETQYF.

The V call is TRBV4-3, the J call TRBJ2-1; tentatively, D is TRBD1 (5 bases). Germline CDR1 and CDR2: LGHNA and YSLEER. With 0 bases removed from V and 2 bases from J, the gap between germline ends came to 11 bases. The CDR3 is made up of 16 amino acids. The CDR3 DNA sequence: TGCGCCAGCAGCCAAGATCGATGGGGCCCCTACAATGAGCAGTTCTTC. It codes for CASSQDRWGPYNEQFF.

The rearrangement uses TRBV7-9 and TRBJ2-7; no definite D call. The CDR3 totals 16 residues. Germline V gene lookup returns CDR1 SEHNR and CDR2 FQNEAQ (reference sequence). The germline V and J ends were trimmed by 4 bases and 2 bases, with 18 bases remaining between them. CDR3 coding DNA: TGTGCCAGCAGCTCAGGACGAGATTATGGCACCTACGAGCAGTACTTC. Translating it yields CASSSGRDYGTYEQYF.

The rearrangement links TRBV19 to TRBJ1-2; 7 nucleotides align to TRBD1. The CDR3 spans 13 residues. Losses at the gene ends were 5 bases for V and 7 bases for J; bases not matched to a gene: 7. Germline assignment: CDR1 LNHDA and CDR2 SQIVND (reference sequence). The CDR3 here is CASSPQGSVGYTF. The CDR3 nucleotides are TGTGCCAGTAGTCCACAGGGGTCCGTTGGCTACACCTTC.

This clone has a single count. This sequence joins TRBV7-2 and TRBJ1-2; 7 bases align to TRBD1. The CDR3 is 15 amino acids. V dropped 4 bases and J dropped 6; count of bases not matched to a gene: 11. The germline CDR1 and CDR2 sequences are SGHTA and FQGNSA. The CDR3 nucleotides read TGTGCCAGCAGCTCGCCGTACCAGGGGGGGAATGGCTACACCTTC. Protein sequence: CASSSPYQGGNGYTF.

The chain carries TRBV9 and TRBJ2-5; D is ambiguous. Trimming pared 2 bases from V and 5 bases from J, leaving 10 bases between. CDR3 length equals 13 residues. CDR1 is SGDLS, CDR2 YYNGEE, per germline. The CDR3 coding sequence is TGTGCCAGCAGCGTTGGATTTAGGGAGACCCAGTACTTC. Translating it yields CASSVGFRETQYF.

The gene calls are TRBV27 and TRBJ1-4; D call uncertain. The V end lost 8 bases, the J end lost 0 bases, and 10 bases lay between the germline ends. The CDR3 totals 14 residues. Germline loops: CDR1 MNHEY, CDR2 SMNVEV (reference sequence). CDR3 in DNA: TGTGCCAGCGCTCCGATCGCAACTAATGAAAAACTGTTTTTT. Translated, it gives CASAPIATNEKLFF.

The J gene is TRBJ1-3, the V gene TRBV29-1; D remains ambiguous. Looked up from germline, CDR1 is SQVTM and CDR2 is ANQGSEA. With 5 bases removed from V and 3 bases from J, the gap between germline ends came to 8 bases. The CDR3 totals 12 residues. The CDR3 DNA follows: TGCAGCGTTAGAGGGAATGGAAACACCATATATTTT. Protein product: CSVRGNGNTIYF.

The CDR3 DNA reads as TGTGCCATCAGTGAGCCCGTTTTGACTAGCGGGGGCCACTTAATACACTCCTACAATGAGCAGTTCTTC. The encoded protein is CAISEPVLTSGGHLIHSYNEQFF. This sequence joins TRBV10-3 and TRBJ2-1; TRBD2 aligns across 12 bases. This CDR3 is built from 23 residues. Trimming at V came to 2 bases and at J to 0 bases, leaving 20 bases not matched to a gene. In germline, CDR1 is ENHRY, CDR2 SYGVKD.

V gene TRBV5-1 combines with J gene TRBJ1-1; D call uncertain. Trimming left V 0 bases short and J 3 bases short, with 3 bases between. From germline, CDR1 is SGHRS and CDR2 YFSETQ. This CDR3 has 12 amino acids. Here the CDR3 DNA reads TGCGCCAGCAGCTTGGTGGACACTGAAGCTTTCTTT. Encoded protein: CASSLVDTEAFF.

The rearrangement uses TRBV10-3 and TRBJ1-1, with D possibly matching TRBD1 (6 bases). Germline V gene sequence: CDR1 ENHRY, CDR2 SYGVKD. The CDR3 has 17 residues. With 2 bases removed from V and 5 bases from J, the gap between germline ends came to 21 bases. The CDR3 spells CAISEKRAGALRTEAFF. The CDR3 bases are TGTGCCATCAGTGAGAAGAGGGCAGGGGCCTTGAGGACTGAAGCTTTCTTT.

This chain joins TRBV5-6 and TRBJ1-3; D might be TRBD1 (5 bases). CDR1 is SGHDT, CDR2 YYEEEE, per germline. V shed 4 bases and J shed 5 bases, with 19 bases lying between them. The CDR3 runs to 16 residues. In DNA, the CDR3 is TGTGCCAGCAGCCTGATTGTGGGGCAGGCGAGAAACACCATATATTTT. This encodes CASSLIVGQARNTIYF.

The V and J genes are TRBV2 and TRBJ2-7; 8 bases map to TRBD1. Germline lookup yields CDR1 SNHLY and CDR2 FYNNEI. This CDR3 contains 14 residues. J lost 0 bases, V lost 7 bases, and 5 bases had no gene match. As DNA, the CDR3 is TGTGCCAGCACAGGACAGGGTGTCTCCTACGAGCAGTACTTC. Protein product: CASTGQGVSYEQYF.

This chain links TRBV7-2 with TRBJ2-3; D is possibly TRBD2 (5 bases). This CDR3 spans 15 amino acids. Germline V gene sequence: CDR1 SGHTA, CDR2 FQGNSA. Trimming removed 2 bases at V and 0 bases at J, with 9 bases between. The CDR3 DNA follows: TGTGCCAGCAGCTTACGGGGAATTAGCACAGATACGCAGTATTTT. It codes for CASSLRGISTDTQYF.

The rearrangement links TRBV2 to TRBJ2-1, with 14 bases matching TRBD2. The CDR3 is made up of 18 amino acids. Germline V gene lookup returns CDR1 SNHLY and CDR2 FYNNEI. V lost 5 bases and J lost 2; bases outside the gene matches: 8. CDR3 region: CASSRLAGGPSTYNEQFF. In nucleotides, the CDR3 is TGTGCCAGCAGTCGACTAGCGGGGGGGCCGAGTACCTACAATGAGCAGTTCTTC.

The chain links TRBV18 to TRBJ2-7; 10 positions agree with TRBD2. The V gene end was trimmed by 6 bases and the J gene end by 6 bases; junction bases not matched to a gene: 11. This CDR3 spans 15 amino acids. Germline V gene sequence: CDR1 KGHSH, CDR2 LQKENI. The CDR3 reads CASSSSGGAFFEQYF. Written as DNA, the CDR3 is TGTGCCAGCTCTTCCAGCGGGGGGGCCTTCTTCGAGCAGTACTTC. The whole variable domain, remainder taken from reference TRBV18 and TRBJ2-7, is NAGVMQNPRHLVRRRGQEARLRCSPMKGHSHVYWYRQLPEEGLKFMVYLQKENIIDESGMPKERFSAEFPKEGPSILRIQQVVRGDSAAYFCASSSSGGAFFEQYFGPGTRLTVT.

This chain connects TRBV7-3 to TRBJ2-6, with 7 bases lining up with TRBD2. The CDR3 has 17 residues. With V trimmed by 5 bases and J by 4 bases, 11 bases remained unmatched. Germline V CDR1 and CDR2: SGHTA, FQGTGA. CDR3 protein: CASSPSTGGVGANVLTF. In DNA form, the CDR3 reads TGTGCCAGCAGCCCCTCAACGGGGGGTGTCGGGGCCAACGTCCTGACTTTC.

The chain links TRBV7-9 to TRBJ2-1; TRBD1 agrees at 11 bases. V shed 1 base and J 6 bases; nucleotides not matched to a gene: 2. The CDR3 totals 15 residues. The germline V gene encodes CDR1 SEHNR and CDR2 FQNEAQ (reference sequence). CDR3 loop: CASSLVGTGGNEQFF. The DNA of the CDR3 is TGTGCCAGCAGCTTAGTCGGGACAGGGGGCAATGAGCAGTTCTTC.

The chain uses TRBV7-2 and TRBJ2-1; weak D call: TRBD2 (6 bases). This CDR3 has 15 amino acids. Germline CDR1 reads SGHTA; CDR2 reads FQGNSA. Trimming left V 6 bases short and J 3 bases short, with 15 bases between. The CDR3 DNA sequence: TGTGCCAGCAGTCACGATAGCGGCAACTACAATGAGCAGTTCTTC. Translated: CASSHDSGNYNEQFF.

The rearrangement links TRBV2 to TRBJ2-1; 8 nucleotides align to TRBD2. Germline values: CDR1 SNHLY, CDR2 FYNNEI. V trimming: 6 bases; J trimming: 2 bases; junction bases outside the gene matches: 6. The CDR3 sequence is 15 residues long. This CDR3 reads CASSSYSGAYNEQFF. In DNA form, the CDR3 reads TGTGCCAGCAGCTCCTATAGCGGGGCCTACAATGAGCAGTTCTTC.

V usage is TRBV5-8 and J usage is TRBJ1-2, with D tentatively TRBD1 (5 bases). There are 15 residues in the CDR3. The V gene lost 0 bases and the J gene lost 1 base, with 10 bases spanning the gap. CDR1 and CDR2 (germline): SGHTS, YDEGEE. CDR3 coding DNA: TGTGCCAGCAGCTTGGTGGGGACTCTTAACTATGGCTACACCTTC. This gives the protein CASSLVGTLNYGYTF.

V and J are TRBV5-1 and TRBJ2-5, with 9 bases matching TRBD1. V lost 5 bases, J lost 4 bases, and 6 bases stayed unmatched. The CDR3 is made up of 14 amino acids. The germline CDR1 and CDR2 sequences are SGHRS and YFSETQ. CDR3 sequence (DNA): TGCGCCAGCAGTCTAACAGGGGGCAGAGAGACCCAGTACTTC. Residues: CASSLTGGRETQYF.

V and J are TRBV18 and TRBJ1-5, with 8 bases lining up with TRBD1. The ends lost 5 bases at V and 7 bases at J; junction bases unmatched: 4. The germline V gene encodes CDR1 KGHSH and CDR2 LQKENI. CDR3 length: 13 residues. CDR3 nucleotide sequence: TGTGCCAGCTCATTGACAGGGGAACAGCCCCAGCATTTT. This gives the protein CASSLTGEQPQHF.

The chain links TRBV5-4 to TRBJ1-2, with 8 bases identical to TRBD1. Germline V lookup: CDR1 SGHNT, CDR2 YYREEE (reference sequence). Germline trimming cut 3 bases from V and 6 bases from J; bases unmatched to any gene: 7. The CDR3 has 14 residues. CDR3 protein: CASSWPDRENGYTF. As DNA, the CDR3 is TGTGCCAGCAGCTGGCCGGACAGGGAGAATGGCTACACCTTC.

V and J are TRBV2 and TRBJ2-5; 7 positions agree with TRBD2. The CDR3 is 15 residues long. CDR1 is SNHLY and CDR2 is FYNNEI in the germline V gene. The V and J ends lost 7 bases and 4 bases, in that order; junction bases with no gene match: 12. Here the CDR3 DNA reads TGTGCCAGCACGAGGGAGAGCGGGGAAGGAGAGACCCAGTACTTC. It encodes CASTRESGEGETQYF.

V gene TRBV29-1 combines with J gene TRBJ2-5; 8 bases map to TRBD2. Germline values: CDR1 SQVTM, CDR2 ANQGSEA. V shed 5 bases and J 5 bases; nucleotides not matched to a gene: 4. The CDR3 runs to 12 residues. CDR3 DNA sequence: TGCAGCGTTAAGGCTAGCGGGGAGACCCAGTACTTC. Protein product: CSVKASGETQYF.

In DNA, the CDR3 is TGTGCCAGCTCACCACCGGGGACAGGGGGCTTCTACGAGCAGTACTTC. It yields the protein CASSPPGTGGFYEQYF. The chain has TRBV18 and TRBJ2-7; TRBD1 aligns across 12 bases. Germline trimming cut 0 bases from V and 3 bases from J; bases unmatched to any gene: 3. CDR1 is KGHSH and CDR2 is LQKENI in the germline V gene. This CDR3 region has 16 residues.

Here the CDR3 reads CATSRGSYNEQFF. For the CDR3, the DNA is TGTGCCACCAGCCGGGGCTCCTACAATGAGCAGTTCTTC. The V and J genes are TRBV15 and TRBJ2-1; a weak D match, TRBD2 (5 bases). The germline CDR1 and CDR2 sequences are LNHNV and YYDKDF (reference sequence). This CDR3 comprises 13 residues. V was clipped by 5 bases and J by 0 bases, with 5 bases between them.

V is TRBV15 and J is TRBJ2-5; D might be TRBD2 (5 bases). From germline, CDR1 is LNHNV and CDR2 YYDKDF (reference sequence). V was pared by 2 bases and J by 9 bases, with 13 bases between. CDR3 length equals 13 residues. For the CDR3, the DNA is TGTGCCACCAGCAGAAGGCAGCCGGAGGCCCAGTACTTC. Translating gives CATSRRQPEAQYF. The complete variable domain, with remaining parts taken from reference TRBV15 and TRBJ2-5, reads DAMVIQNPRYQVTQFGKPVTLSCSQTLNHNVMYWYQQKSSQAPKLLFHYYDKDFNNEADTPDNFQSRRPNTSFCFLDIRSPGLGDTAMYLCATSRRQPEAQYFGPGTRLLVL.

The rearrangement joins TRBV11-2 to TRBJ2-4; D not certain. Germline V gene lookup returns CDR1 SGHAT and CDR2 FQNNGV. The V end was cut by 0 bases, the J end by 5 bases, with 11 bases between. The CDR3 is 15 amino acids. The CDR3 loop reads CASSLDLWVENIQYF. The DNA for the CDR3 is TGTGCCAGCAGCTTAGATCTCTGGGTCGAAAACATTCAGTACTTC.

The genes are TRBV6-1 and TRBJ2-3; D possibly corresponds to TRBD2 (6 bases). CDR3 length: 15 residues. Looked up from germline, CDR1 is MNHNS and CDR2 is SASEGT. Trimming removed 8 bases at V and 0 bases at J, with 15 bases between. The CDR3, as DNA: TGTGCCAGCGGTCAAAGCGGGCTTAGCACAGATACGCAGTATTTT. The encoded protein is CASGQSGLSTDTQYF.